The 3 T cell receptor beta chains below come from one sample, sequenced in a study of T cells in Graves' hyperthyroidism and ophthalmopathy. Amplified regions were TCR beta CDR3 sequences from RNA transcripts. First-round RT-PCR of the TCR CDR3 relied on the HTBI primer set. TCRdb passed the multiplex PCR reads through MiXCR, listing each CDR3 protein once. In the table there are over 500,000 distinct CDR3 sequences, 15% to 20% of which are singletons. Sequencing was done on a sample of blood. These receptors came from a young woman with Graves' ophthalmopathy.

This clonotype was counted only a few times. The gene calls are TRBV20-1 and TRBJ2-1; D gene uncertain. With 1 base removed from V and 3 bases from J, the gap between germline ends came to 10 bases. The germline V gene has CDR1 DFQATT and CDR2 SNEGSKA (reference sequence). This CDR3 is built from 14 residues. The CDR3 sequence: CSARVGVLYNEQFF. CDR3 DNA sequence: TGCAGTGCTAGAGTAGGTGTACTCTACAATGAGCAGTTCTTC.

The CDR3 region has the DNA TGTGCCAGCAAAGGCGCAGGGGGCAGGCGTGAAAAACTGTTTTTT. Protein: CASKGAGGRREKLFF. J is TRBJ1-4 and V is TRBV27; 8 bases match TRBD1. V was clipped by 7 bases and J by 7 bases; unmatched bases: 11. The V gene's germline CDR1 is MNHEY and CDR2 SMNVEV (reference sequence). The CDR3 extends over 15 amino acids.

J is TRBJ1-1 and V is TRBV4-1, with 11 nucleotides matching TRBD1. This CDR3 spans 15 amino acids. Germline V gene lookup returns CDR1 MGHRA and CDR2 YSYEKL. After removal of 0 bases from V and 5 bases from J, the junction contained 2 bases not matched to a gene. The CDR3 region is CASSQEGQGETEAFF. In nucleotides, the CDR3 is TGCGCCAGCAGCCAAGAGGGACAGGGGGAGACTGAAGCTTTCTTT.